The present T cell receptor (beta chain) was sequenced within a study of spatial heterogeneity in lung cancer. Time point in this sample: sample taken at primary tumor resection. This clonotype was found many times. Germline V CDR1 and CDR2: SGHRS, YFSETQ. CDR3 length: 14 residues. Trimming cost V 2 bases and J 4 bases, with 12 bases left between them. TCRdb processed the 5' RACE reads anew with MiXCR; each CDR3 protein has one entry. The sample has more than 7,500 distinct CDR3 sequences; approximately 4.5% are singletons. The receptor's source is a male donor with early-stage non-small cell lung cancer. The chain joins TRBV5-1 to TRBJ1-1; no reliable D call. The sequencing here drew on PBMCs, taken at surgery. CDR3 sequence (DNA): TGCGCCAGCAGCTTAGGAGGTGAAGGCACTGAAGCTTTCTTT. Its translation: CASSLGGEGTEAFF.